This T cell receptor (beta chain) was captured by sequencing in a study of T cells in Graves' hyperthyroidism and ophthalmopathy. The CDR3 regions of TCR beta were amplified from RNA transcripts. During a first-round RT-PCR of the TCR CDR3, the HTBI primer set was used. TCRdb recomputed calls from the multiplex PCR reads with MiXCR, one row per CDR3 protein. The sample carries over 250,000 distinct CDR3 sequences, about 20% recorded once. V lost 0 bases and J lost 3; bases outside the gene matches: 4. From germline, CDR1 is LNHNV and CDR2 YYDKDF (reference sequence). The CDR3 covers 15 residues. The sequencing sample was made of blood. V is TRBV15 and J is TRBJ2-5; TRBD2 matches at 7 bases. The TCR was taken from a man under 40 with Graves' ophthalmopathy. DNA of the CDR3: TGTGCCACCAGCAGAGATCCCGGGGGGAAAGAGACCCAGTACTTC. Its protein is CATSRDPGGKETQYF. The complete variable domain, with remaining parts taken from reference TRBV15 and TRBJ2-5, reads DAMVIQNPRYQVTQFGKPVTLSCSQTLNHNVMYWYQQKSSQAPKLLFHYYDKDFNNEADTPDNFQSRRPNTSFCFLDIRSPGLGDTAMYLCATSRDPGGKETQYFGPGTRLLVL.